This record looks at one TCR beta chain sequence and its context. Its cognate antigen is unknown. PCR was performed using 60 Vbeta and 13 Jbeta primers. This table comes from immunoSEQ multiplex PCR, and its TCRdb copy is limited to in-frame clones, with some not included. The table lists some 180,000 clones, with approximately 6.9% in the top ten. The V gene end was trimmed by 7 bases and the J gene end by 0 bases; junction bases not matched to a gene: 4. There are 14 residues in the CDR3. Germline V gene lookup returns CDR1 MNHNS and CDR2 SASEGT. The entry originates in a study of cytomegalovirus exposure and HLA in healthy donors. The study's findings and limits: One variant, a missense change in DCLRE1C, was linked in a later analysis to TCR beta V- and J-gene trimming.

Sequenced material: PBMCs. J is TRBJ1-1 and V is TRBV6-1, with TRBD1 identical over 8 bases. This TCR came from a man aged 30 to 45 in good health and CMV-seronegative. The CDR3 nucleotides are TGTGCCAGCAACAGGGGGGCAGTGAACACTGAAGCTTTCTTT. As protein: CASNRGAVNTEAFF.